The 27 T cell receptor beta chains presented below share a single source sample, sequenced in a study of OX40 agonist ivuxolimab in advanced cancers. Assay: immunoSEQ multiplex PCR; the TCRdb copy retains only in-frame clones and omits some. Of tens of thousands of clones listed, roughly 88% were seen once; the top ten hold 30% to 45%. Specimen: CD4+ or CD8+ T cells sorted from blood, collected in a trial of the OX40 agonist ivuxolimab. These receptors originate from an adult with an advanced solid tumor such as melanoma, head and neck, liver or kidney cancer.

The chain links TRBV5-1 to TRBJ2-1; the D call may be TRBD1 or TRBD2 (5 bases each). The V end was cut by 4 bases, the J end by 8 bases, with 22 bases between. The CDR3 extends over 16 amino acids. In germline, CDR1 is SGHRS, CDR2 YFSETQ. The CDR3 here is CASSSVPGRPGDEQFF. For the CDR3, the DNA is TGCGCCAGCAGCAGCGTCCCGGGACGCCCTGGGGATGAGCAGTTCTTC.

The chain links TRBV4-1 to TRBJ2-5; D is uncertain. The CDR3 sequence is 14 residues long. Germline V lookup: CDR1 MGHRA, CDR2 YSYEKL. V was pared by 1 base and J by 3 bases, with 9 bases between. The CDR3 loop is CASSQVNAKETQYF. The CDR3 region has the DNA TGCGCCAGCAGCCAAGTCAACGCCAAAGAGACCCAGTACTTC.

Relative to its sample, this clone is medium-sized (0.01 to 0.1%). This sequence joins TRBV6-1 and TRBJ1-1; D is perhaps TRBD1 (6 bases). The CDR3 runs to 16 residues. Per the germline V gene, CDR1 is MNHNS and CDR2 is SASEGT. Trimming shortened V by 4 bases and J by 0 bases, and 15 bases separated the two germline ends. CDR3 DNA sequence: TGTGCCAGCAGTGCAAGTTCACAGGGTTTGAACACTGAAGCTTTCTTT. Translated: CASSASSQGLNTEAFF.

This clone occurred once. The rearrangement uses TRBV27 and TRBJ1-1; D gene unclear. CDR3 size: 14 residues. V was cut by 2 bases and J by 4 bases, with 11 bases left in between. From germline, CDR1 is MNHEY and CDR2 SMNVEV (reference sequence). CDR3 nucleotide sequence: TGTGCCAGCAGTTTAACCGGGGTGGGCACTGAAGCTTTCTTT. It yields the protein CASSLTGVGTEAFF.

The chain links TRBV5-1 to TRBJ2-5; 9 nucleotides agree with TRBD1. CDR1 and CDR2 from the germline V gene are SGHRS and YFSETQ. The CDR3 spans 16 residues. V gave up 3 bases and J gave up 5 bases; unmatched junction bases: 11. CDR3 nucleotide sequence: TGCGCCAGCAGCTGGGGACAGGGCAGGGCCCCGGAGACCCAGTACTTC. Its protein is CASSWGQGRAPETQYF.

This clone was seen a single time. The chain links TRBV9 to TRBJ2-7; D perhaps matches TRBD2 (6 bases). From germline, CDR1 is SGDLS and CDR2 YYNGEE. The V end was cut by 0 bases, the J end by 2 bases, with 15 bases between. The CDR3 runs to 16 residues. The CDR3 nucleotides read TGTGCCAGCAGCGTAGATGCGGGGACTGCTACCTACGAGCAGTACTTC. Encoded protein: CASSVDAGTATYEQYF.

This rearrangement joins TRBV29-1 to TRBJ1-2, with a tentative D call TRBD1 (5 bases). Per the germline V gene, CDR1 is SQVTM and CDR2 is ANQGSEA. CDR3 size: 12 residues. V lost 6 bases and J 0 bases, leaving 8 bases between the germline ends. Here the CDR3 DNA reads TGCAGCGTCGGGGGTCCTAACTATGGCTACACCTTC. Protein: CSVGGPNYGYTF.

V usage is TRBV13 and J usage is TRBJ2-1, with D unclear. Deletions cut 1 base from V and 7 bases from J, with 8 bases between. CDR3 length: 13 amino acids. Looked up from germline, CDR1 is PRHDT and CDR2 is FYEKMQ (reference sequence). CDR3: CASSLEGKNEQFF. The CDR3 nucleotides are TGTGCCAGCAGCTTAGAGGGTAAAAATGAGCAGTTCTTC.

This chain uses TRBV4-2 with TRBJ1-2; D perhaps matches TRBD1 (5 bases). In germline, CDR1 is LGHNA, CDR2 YNFKEQ. This CDR3 has 14 residues. Trimming removed 4 bases from V and 6 bases from J, with 15 bases in between. The CDR3 bases are TGTGCCAGCAGCCCTGAGAGGGCCAGGGATGGCTACACCTTC. It is translated as CASSPERARDGYTF.

This rearrangement joins TRBV6-5 to TRBJ2-7; possibly TRBD2 for D (5 bases). Per the germline V gene, CDR1 is MNHEY and CDR2 is SVGAGI. The CDR3 extends over 14 amino acids. The ends were cut back, 6 bases at V and 7 bases at J, with 19 bases in the middle. CDR3 nucleotide sequence: TGTGCCAGCAGCAGCGGCGTCAAGGTTGTGGAGCAGTACTTC. Translating gives CASSSGVKVVEQYF.

The sample holds one count of this clone. The J gene is TRBJ1-2, the V gene TRBV7-9; D not resolved. The CDR3 loop spans 16 amino acids. Germline CDR1 SEHNR, CDR2 FQNEAQ (reference sequence). V was shortened by 5 bases and J by 4 bases, with 20 bases between the two germline ends. Written as DNA, the CDR3 is TGTGCCAGCAGCCTACTAACCGCGGGCCAGATCTATGGCTACACCTTC. It translates to CASSLLTAGQIYGYTF.

The chain joins TRBV27 to TRBJ2-1; D is ambiguous. V lost 0 bases and J lost 3, with 9 bases in between. CDR1 is MNHEY, CDR2 SMNVEV, per germline (reference sequence). The CDR3 is 15 amino acids. In DNA, the CDR3 is TGTGCCAGCAGTTTATCGAAAGCAGTCTACAATGAGCAGTTCTTC. It codes for CASSLSKAVYNEQFF.

The chain links TRBV9 to TRBJ2-1; D not certain. The V and J ends lost 0 bases and 7 bases respectively, with 8 bases between them. The CDR3 runs 13 residues. From germline, CDR1 is SGDLS and CDR2 YYNGEE. The chain's CDR3 is CASSVGGKNEQFF. The CDR3 DNA reads as TGTGCCAGCAGCGTAGGAGGCAAGAATGAGCAGTTCTTC.

The chain combines TRBV7-9 with TRBJ2-7; D tentatively fits TRBD1 or TRBD2 (5 bases each). The CDR3 has 15 residues. Trimming left V 4 bases short and J 4 bases short, with 17 bases between. Germline CDR1 and CDR2: SEHNR and FQNEAQ (reference sequence). The CDR3 loop is CASSSPDGEGYEQYF. The DNA of the CDR3 is TGTGCCAGCAGCTCCCCGGACGGAGAGGGGTACGAGCAGTACTTC.

This chain connects TRBV2 to TRBJ1-1, with a weak D call TRBD1 (5 bases). The CDR3 loop spans 12 amino acids. The V end lost 8 bases, the J end lost 2 bases, and 9 bases lay between the germline ends. Germline V gives CDR1 SNHLY, CDR2 FYNNEI. The CDR3 spells CASPGGNTEAFF. CDR3 nucleotides: TGTGCCAGCCCGGGGGGTAACACTGAAGCTTTCTTT.

The chain joins TRBV11-2 to TRBJ2-2, with 10 bases that match TRBD2. The germline V gene has CDR1 SGHAT and CDR2 FQNNGV. Trimming removed 3 bases from V and 5 bases from J; junction bases left unmatched: 9. The CDR3 consists of 17 residues. CDR3 nucleotides: TGTGCCAGCAGCTTTCGGCTAGCGGGAGAGGGAACCGGGGAGCTGTTTTTT. As protein: CASSFRLAGEGTGELFF.

The gene calls are TRBV7-8 and TRBJ2-1; 13 bases align to TRBD2. CDR1 SGHVS and CDR2 FQNEAQ come from the germline V gene. The CDR3 is made up of 15 amino acids. V lost 1 base, J lost 8 bases, and 2 bases stayed unmatched. In DNA form, the CDR3 reads TGTGCCAGCAGCTTAGGGACTAGCGGGGGTTATGAGCAGTTCTTC. Amino acids: CASSLGTSGGYEQFF.

This chain links TRBV15 with TRBJ1-3; D is ambiguous. This CDR3 spans 15 amino acids. Germline V CDR1 and CDR2: LNHNV, YYDKDF (reference sequence). V lost 3 bases and J 0 bases, leaving 9 bases between the germline ends. Written as DNA, the CDR3 is TGTGCCACCAGCAGGGAACAGAGCTCTGGAAACACCATATATTTT. The encoded protein is CATSREQSSGNTIYF.

The V call is TRBV5-1, the J call TRBJ2-7; TRBD1 agrees at 9 bases. Germline-derived CDR1 and CDR2 are SGHRS and YFSETQ. Trimming cost V 0 bases and J 5 bases; bases outside gene matches: 6. This CDR3 region has 15 residues. The CDR3 loop reads CASSLGQGVWNEQYF. The CDR3 DNA is TGCGCCAGCAGCTTGGGACAGGGGGTTTGGAACGAGCAGTACTTC.

The chain is built from TRBV6-1 and TRBJ2-1; no clear D gene. This CDR3 has 12 amino acids. Germline V gene lookup returns CDR1 MNHNS and CDR2 SASEGT. Trimming pared 4 bases from V and 7 bases from J, leaving 8 bases between. The CDR3 loop reads CASSGALNEQFF. CDR3 bases: TGTGCCAGCAGTGGGGCATTGAATGAGCAGTTCTTC.

The V gene is TRBV4-1, the J gene TRBJ1-2; D unresolved. Between the trimmed V and J ends, which lost 4 bases and 6 bases, there was a span of 21 bases. The germline CDR1 and CDR2 sequences are MGHRA and YSYEKL. The CDR3 consists of 16 residues. The CDR3 DNA follows: TGCGCCAGCAGCCCCCAGAGTCTGGACTCACTCAATGGCTACACCTTC. Its protein product is CASSPQSLDSLNGYTF.

This clone was seen repeatedly, ten times or more. V gene TRBV30 combines with J gene TRBJ1-2; TRBD1 matches at 9 bases. The CDR3 is 16 residues long. The germline V gene has CDR1 GTSNPN and CDR2 SVGIG (reference sequence). V gave up 2 bases and J gave up 4 bases; unmatched junction bases: 11. The CDR3 nucleotides are TGTGCCTGGAGTTACCCGGGACAGGGTGAGAGCTATGGCTACACCTTC. It specifies CAWSYPGQGESYGYTF.

V gene TRBV7-9 combines with J gene TRBJ1-1; D is uncertain. The CDR3 is made up of 12 amino acids. V was trimmed by 5 bases and J by 8 bases, leaving 12 bases between them. Germline V CDR1 and CDR2: SEHNR, FQNEAQ (reference sequence). CDR3 residues: CASSPASPEAFF. The CDR3 region has the DNA TGTGCCAGCAGCCCCGCGAGTCCCGAAGCTTTCTTT.

The chain carries TRBV23-1 and TRBJ1-6, with 11 bases identical to TRBD1. TRBV23-1 is an ORF; its function is uncertain. CDR3 size: 15 residues. V shed 1 base, J shed 7 bases, and the junction held 0 bases outside the gene matches. The CDR3 DNA is TGCGCCAGCAGTCAATGGACAGGGGGCAATTCACCCCTCCACTTT. Translated, it gives CASSQWTGGNSPLHF.

The V and J genes are TRBV7-9 and TRBJ2-2; 8 bases are a match to TRBD1. This CDR3 comprises 15 residues. Germline V gene lookup returns CDR1 SEHNR and CDR2 FQNEAQ (reference sequence). The junction had 6 bases not matched to a gene; V was cut back by 4 bases and J by 5 bases. This CDR3 is CASSYRDRITGELFF. CDR3 nucleotides: TGTGCCAGCAGCTACCGGGACAGGATAACCGGGGAGCTGTTTTTT.

This clone turned up a few times. The junction does not match germline at one end; this may be a read error. CDR3 in amino acids: CASSLGGPYGYTF. CDR3 DNA: TGTGCCAGCAGCTTGGGAGGGCCCTATGGCTACACCTTC. This chain links TRBV5-3 with TRBJ1-2; D is unclear. TRBV5-3 is treated as an ORF (open reading frame) with a function not yet certain. The CDR3 consists of 13 residues.

The chain employs TRBV19 and TRBJ1-6; D is unresolved. The CDR3 totals 16 residues. Trimming stripped 3 bases from V and 6 bases from J, with 15 bases between. CDR1 is LNHDA, CDR2 SQIVND, per germline (reference sequence). The CDR3 protein is CASSMDRLPLNSPLHF. CDR3 bases: TGTGCCAGTAGTATGGATCGGTTGCCTCTTAATTCACCCCTCCACTTT. The whole variable domain, filled in from reference TRBV19 and TRBJ1-6, reads DGGITQSPKYLFRKEGQNVTLSCEQNLNHDAMYWYRQDPGQGLRLIYYSQIVNDFQKGDIAEGYSVSREKKESFPLTVTSAQKNPTAFYLCASSMDRLPLNSPLHFGNGTRLTVT.